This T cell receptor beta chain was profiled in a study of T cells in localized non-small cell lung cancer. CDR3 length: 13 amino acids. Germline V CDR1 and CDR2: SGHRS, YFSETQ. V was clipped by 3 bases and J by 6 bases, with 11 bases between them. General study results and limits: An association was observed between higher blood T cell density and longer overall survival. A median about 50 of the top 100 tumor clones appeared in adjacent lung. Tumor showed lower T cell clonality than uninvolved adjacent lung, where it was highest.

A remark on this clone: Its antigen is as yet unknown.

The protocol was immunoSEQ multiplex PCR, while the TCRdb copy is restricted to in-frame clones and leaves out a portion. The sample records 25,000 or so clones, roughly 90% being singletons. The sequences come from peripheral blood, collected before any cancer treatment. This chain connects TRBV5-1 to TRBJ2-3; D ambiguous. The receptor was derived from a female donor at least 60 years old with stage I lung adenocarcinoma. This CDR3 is CASSSPPADTQYF. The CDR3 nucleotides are TGCGCCAGCAGCTCCCCACCGGCGGATACGCAGTATTTT.